These 10 T cell receptor beta chains were sequenced from one sample in a study of T-cell reconstitution after alpha-beta-depleted transplantation in children. Unique molecular identifiers were used to barcode this TCRbeta library. TCRdb reanalysed the PCR reads using MiXCR and keeps one entry per CDR3 protein. The sample lists 60,000 to 70,000 distinct CDR3 sequences, approximately 5% occurring once. This specimen consisted of PBMCs, mostly from graft donor cells, obtained 180 days after TCRalphabeta/CD19-depleted stem cell transplant. All receptors derive from a boy under two years old who had a stem cell transplant for acute myeloid leukemia, so the T cells may come from the graft donor.

This clonotype has at least ten counts. The rearrangement joins TRBV20-1 to TRBJ2-7; D is ambiguous. There are 14 residues in the CDR3. Germline CDR1 reads DFQATT; CDR2 reads SNEGSKA (reference sequence). Trimming pared 3 bases from V and 0 bases from J, leaving 12 bases between. The CDR3 DNA is TGCAGTGCTAGTTTCGCCTTGAGCTCCTACGAGCAGTACTTC. Protein sequence: CSASFALSSYEQYF.

This clonotype was counted many times. The rearrangement links TRBV6-2 or TRBV6-3 to TRBJ2-2; D not certain. Germline lookup yields CDR1 MNHEY and CDR2 SVGEGT. The CDR3 has 14 amino acids. Trimming stripped 6 bases from V and 2 bases from J, with 10 bases between. CDR3 nucleotide sequence: TGTGCCAGCAGCTCTACTTTTAACACCGGGGAGCTGTTTTTT. Translated: CASSSTFNTGELFF.

This clonotype came up many times. The chain has TRBV10-3 and TRBJ2-7; 7 positions match TRBD1. This CDR3 region has 14 residues. The trim removed 2 bases at V and 6 bases at J, leaving 7 bases unmatched. Germline values: CDR1 ENHRY, CDR2 SYGVKD. Here the CDR3 reads CAISEPRQGLEQYF. In DNA form, the CDR3 reads TGTGCCATCAGTGAGCCAAGACAGGGTCTCGAGCAGTACTTC.

This clonotype showed up many times. This sequence joins TRBV10-3 and TRBJ1-1, with 8 bases fitting TRBD1. The CDR3 spans 14 residues. CDR1 is ENHRY, CDR2 SYGVKD, per germline. The V segment lost 5 bases and the J segment 1 base; nucleotides outside the gene matches: 3. CDR3 in amino acids: CAISPGTGNTEAFF. CDR3 nucleotide sequence: TGTGCCATCAGTCCCGGGACAGGGAACACTGAAGCTTTCTTT.

This clonotype was detected ten times or more. V and J are TRBV27 and TRBJ2-3; D might be TRBD2 (6 bases). Trimming cost V 11 bases and J 1 base, with 10 bases left between them. This CDR3 comprises 12 residues. CDR1 and CDR2 from the germline V gene are MNHEY and SMNVEV (reference sequence). The CDR3 region has the DNA TGTGCCGGGGGGTCAGGCACAGATACGCAGTATTTT. This sequence encodes CAGGSGTDTQYF.

This clonotype was counted at least ten times. The chain joins TRBV28 to TRBJ1-2; D perhaps matches TRBD1 (6 bases). The CDR3 covers 14 residues. From germline, CDR1 is MDHEN and CDR2 SYDVKM. Between the trimmed V and J ends, which lost 5 bases and 9 bases, there was a span of 19 bases. The CDR3 DNA is TGTGCCAGCAGTCTACCGGGACAAGCCTTTAGCTACACCTTC. Residues: CASSLPGQAFSYTF.

This clonotype was observed many times. This chain links TRBV6-2 or TRBV6-3 with TRBJ2-7, with D perhaps matching TRBD1 (6 bases). The V end lost 0 bases, the J end lost 4 bases, and 16 bases lay between the germline ends. The CDR3 loop spans 16 amino acids. The germline CDR1 and CDR2 sequences are MNHEY and SVGEGT. CDR3 DNA sequence: TGTGCCAGCAGTTACTCCTTCGATCGGGACAAATACGAGCAGTACTTC. Its protein is CASSYSFDRDKYEQYF.

At least ten counts were recorded for this clonotype. The genes are TRBV11-3 and TRBJ2-7; D assignment may be TRBD1 or TRBD2 (6 bases each). Looked up from germline, CDR1 is SGHNT and CDR2 is YENEEA. Trimming removed 3 bases at V and 0 bases at J, with 18 bases between. The CDR3 sequence is 17 residues long. CDR3 nucleotides: TGTGCCAGCAGCTTCAACCCGGGGGCGCGGAGCTCCTACGAGCAGTACTTC. Residues: CASSFNPGARSSYEQYF.

This clonotype has a count of ten or more. The chain is built from TRBV12-3 or TRBV12-4 and TRBJ1-6; perhaps TRBD1 as D (6 bases). The CDR3 runs 14 residues. The V end lost 5 bases, the J end lost 4 bases, and 9 bases lay between the germline ends. CDR3 bases: TGTGCCAGCAGTCAGACAGGATATAATTCACCCCTCCACTTT. It specifies CASSQTGYNSPLHF.

The chain combines TRBV12-3 or TRBV12-4 with TRBJ2-3; 8 positions match TRBD1. The V and J ends lost 4 bases and 2 bases, in that order; junction bases with no gene match: 8. This CDR3 region has 16 residues. The CDR3 is CASSSHRGSYTDTQYF. In nucleotides, the CDR3 is TGTGCCAGCAGTTCCCACAGGGGGTCGTACACAGATACGCAGTATTTT.